A selection of T cell receptor beta chains follows, all from one sample in a study of cytomegalovirus exposure and HLA in healthy donors. Libraries were prepared by immunoSEQ multiplex PCR; TCRdb keeps only in-frame clonotypes and omits some of them. Of 130,000 or so clones listed, roughly 70% are singletons. The sample comprised PBMCs. These receptors were collected from a man between 40 and 49 years old in good health and CMV-seropositive. The CDR3 runs from the conserved cysteine through the conserved F or W. Fields, in order: J gene, clone size, V gene, D gene, CDR3 protein, CDR3 DNA. D genes are given only for firm matches. Size is omitted from some rows. Given values are once, few, many or a class for expanded clones.

TRBJ2-1 NA TRBV6-5 TRBD2 CASSYVGTSGLNEQFF TGTGCCAGCAGTTACGTGGGGACTAGCGGCCTTAATGAGCAGTTCTTC
TRBJ2-7 once TRBV5-1 TRBD1 CASSWPWDRGDYEQYF TGCGCCAGCAGCTGGCCGTGGGACAGGGGCGACTACGAGCAGTACTTC
TRBJ2-4 NA TRBV6-4 NA CAFWQVLAKNIQYF TGTGCCTTTTGGCAGGTCCTAGCCAAAAACATTCAGTACTTC
TRBJ2-5 NA TRBV2 TRBD2 CASGSVAGDQETQYF TGTGCCAGCGGTTCAGTAGCGGGGGACCAAGAGACCCAGTACTTC
TRBJ2-2 once TRBV27 TRBD1 CASSLTRTGTAGELFF TGTGCCAGCAGTCTAACGCGGACAGGGACCGCCGGGGAGCTGTTTTTT
TRBJ2-6 NA TRBV13 NA CASSRMVPSSGANVLTF TGTGCCAGCAGCCGCATGGTACCGAGCTCTGGGGCCAACGTCCTGACTTTC
TRBJ1-2 NA TRBV28 NA CASNQANYGYTF TGTGCCAGCAACCAGGCCAACTATGGCTACACCTTC
TRBJ2-2 few TRBV19 TRBD2 CASSIVAGDYTGELFF TGTGCCAGTAGTATAGTAGCGGGAGATTATACCGGGGAGCTGTTTTTT
TRBJ2-5 once TRBV18 NA CASSPVQGFQETQYF TGTGCCAGCTCACCAGTTCAGGGCTTCCAAGAGACCCAGTACTTC
TRBJ1-1 NA TRBV18 TRBD1 CASSVDRGAEAFF TGTGCCAGCTCAGTAGACAGGGGGGCTGAAGCTTTCTTT
TRBJ1-5 NA TRBV7-8 TRBD1 CASSPQGQSNQPQHF TGTGCCAGCAGCCCCCAGGGACAGAGCAATCAGCCCCAGCATTTT
TRBJ2-5 NA TRBV20-1 NA CSASFGETQYF TGCAGTGCTAGTTTCGGAGAGACCCAGTACTTC
TRBJ2-7 NA TRBV19 TRBD2 CASSRTSGAREQYF TGTGCCAGTAGTCGGACTAGCGGGGCGCGGGAGCAGTACTTC
TRBJ2-1 NA TRBV7-2 NA CASSLASSLNEQFF TGTGCCAGCAGCTTAGCTAGTTCTCTAAATGAGCAGTTCTTC
TRBJ1-1 NA TRBV5-4 NA CASSLAGTRPNTEAFF TGTGCCAGCAGCTTAGCAGGGACACGGCCGAACACTGAAGCTTTCTTT
TRBJ2-1 few TRBV7-2 NA CASSLAGPIPYDGNEQFF TGTGCCAGCAGCTTAGCGGGCCCCATCCCCTACGATGGCAATGAGCAGTTCTTC
TRBJ2-1 NA TRBV5-1 NA CASSLRPADYNEQFF TGCGCCAGCAGCTTGCGGCCGGCGGACTACAATGAGCAGTTCTTC
TRBJ2-2 few TRBV19 TRBD1 CASSRTGGTGELFF TGTGCCAGTAGTAGAACAGGGGGGACCGGGGAGCTGTTTTTT
TRBJ2-7 NA TRBV7-9 TRBD2 CASSLLISGSYEQYF TGTGCCAGCAGCTTACTAATTAGCGGGAGCTACGAGCAGTACTTC
TRBJ2-3 NA TRBV9 NA CASSVGAGDADTQYF TGTGCCAGCAGCGTAGGGGCAGGGGATGCGGATACGCAGTATTTT
TRBJ1-2 NA TRBV25-1 NA CASSEYGAREPYGYTF TGTGCCAGCAGTGAATATGGAGCCAGGGAACCCTATGGCTACACCTTC
TRBJ2-6 NA TRBV4-1 NA CASSLNSGANVLTF TGCGCCAGCAGCCTAAACTCTGGGGCCAACGTCCTGACTTTC
TRBJ1-1 NA TRBV28 NA CASSPGRWGGAFF TGTGCCAGCAGTCCAGGGAGGTGGGGTGGTGCTTTCTTT
TRBJ2-7 NA TRBV6-1 NA CASRGGSSYEQYF TGTGCCAGCAGAGGAGGTAGCTCCTACGAGCAGTACTTC
TRBJ2-1 NA TRBV9 TRBD2 CASSLSGTSYNEQFF TGTGCCAGCAGCCTGAGCGGGACCTCCTACAATGAGCAGTTCTTC
TRBJ2-7 once TRBV6-5 NA CASSSRRRSYEQYF TGTGCCAGCAGTTCAAGACGGCGGTCCTACGAGCAGTACTTC
TRBJ2-2 NA TRBV2 TRBD2 CASRAGARAGELFF TGTGCCAGCAGGGCGGGAGCCCGGGCCGGGGAGCTGTTTTTT
TRBJ2-7 NA TRBV19 NA CASSPSGGGYEQYF TGTGCCAGTAGTCCCTCGGGTGGCGGCTACGAGCAGTACTTC
TRBJ2-2 NA TRBV7-9 NA CASSLRGAANTGELFF TGTGCCAGCAGCTTAAGGGGCGCTGCGAACACCGGGGAGCTGTTTTTT
TRBJ1-1 NA TRBV9 NA CASSVATGGIGEAFF TGTGCCAGCAGCGTAGCTACCGGGGGAATTGGTGAAGCTTTCTTT
TRBJ1-1 NA TRBV7-9 TRBD1 CASSVIRGLRIAEAFF TGTGCCAGCAGCGTTATCAGGGGGCTAAGGATCGCTGAAGCTTTCTTT
TRBJ2-5 NA TRBV5-1 NA CASSLSPGPGQETQYF TGCGCCAGCAGCTTGAGCCCTGGTCCGGGGCAAGAGACCCAGTACTTC
TRBJ2-3 NA TRBV7-6 NA CASSSGTDTQYF TGTGCCAGCAGCTCAGGCACAGATACGCAGTATTTT
TRBJ1-5 NA TRBV7-8 TRBD1 CASSQRTGKWDSNQPQHF TGTGCCAGCAGCCAGAGGACAGGGAAGTGGGATAGCAATCAGCCCCAGCATTTT
TRBJ2-7 NA TRBV7-6 TRBD2 CASSPGTSGSKEQYF TGTGCCAGCAGCCCTGGGACTAGCGGGAGTAAAGAGCAGTACTTC
TRBJ1-2 once TRBV6-5 NA CASQQRWDGRGGYTF TGTGCCAGCCAACAGCGCTGGGACGGGCGGGGTGGCTACACCTTC
TRBJ2-2 NA TRBV5-1 NA CASSLRSGINTGELFF TGCGCCAGCAGCTTGCGGTCGGGGATCAACACCGGGGAGCTGTTTTTT
TRBJ1-4 NA TRBV2 NA CASTGGASLVKLFF TGTGCCAGCACGGGGGGGGCTTCGTTGGTAAAACTGTTTTTT
TRBJ2-3 NA TRBV14 TRBD1 CASSQDRQGPTDTQYF TGTGCCAGCAGCCAAGACAGACAGGGGCCCACAGATACGCAGTATTTT
TRBJ1-6 NA TRBV27 NA CASSLLQGNSPLHF TGTGCCAGCAGTTTATTGCAGGGGAATTCACCCCTCCACTTT
TRBJ2-2 NA TRBV2 TRBD2 CASIAGGQVGELFF TGTGCCAGCATTGCGGGGGGGCAAGTCGGGGAGCTGTTTTTT
TRBJ2-4 NA TRBV19 TRBD1 CASSMGTGANIQYF TGTGCCAGTAGTATGGGGACAGGGGCAAACATTCAGTACTTC
TRBJ2-7 NA TRBV28 NA CASSPVSYEQYF TGTGCCAGCAGTCCCGTTTCCTACGAGCAGTACTTC
TRBJ1-4 NA TRBV7-9 TRBD1 CSSSLGDAGTGNEKLFF TGTTCCAGCAGCTTAGGGGACGCTGGGACAGGGAATGAAAAACTGTTTTTT
TRBJ1-3 few TRBV15 TRBD1 CATSRDRQGGSDTIYF TGTGCCACCAGCAGAGATCGACAGGGGGGTTCGGACACCATATATTTT
TRBJ2-7 NA TRBV2 NA CASSRGQAVSHEQYF TGTGCCAGCAGCCGAGGGCAGGCAGTCAGCCACGAGCAGTACTTC
TRBJ2-3 once TRBV4-1 NA CASSQDRVTDTQYF TGCGCCAGCAGCCAAGATCGGGTAACAGATACGCAGTATTTT
TRBJ2-7 NA TRBV5-1 TRBD1 CASSLTGDTEQYF TGCGCCAGCAGCTTGACAGGGGACACCGAGCAGTACTTC
TRBJ2-4 NA TRBV18 NA CASSPPSALAKNIQYF TGTGCCAGCTCACCCCCTAGCGCGCTAGCCAAAAACATTCAGTACTTC
TRBJ1-2 NA TRBV27 NA CASSFRGGVDGYTF TGTGCCAGCAGTTTTCGAGGGGGGGTCGATGGCTACACCTTC
TRBJ2-1 NA TRBV15 TRBD2 CATSRATTGNWREVYNEQFF TGTGCCACCAGCAGAGCTACCACAGGGAACTGGCGGGAGGTTTACAATGAGCAGTTCTTC
TRBJ1-2 NA TRBV6-5 NA CASSYSQVWGYTF TGTGCCAGCAGTTACTCGCAGGTGTGGGGCTACACCTTC
TRBJ2-7 NA TRBV27 TRBD1 CASSLLGRGYEQYF TGTGCCAGCAGTTTACTGGGCAGGGGGTACGAGCAGTACTTC
TRBJ2-7 NA TRBV6-6 TRBD2 CASSRTRREQYF TGTGCCAGCAGCCGGACTAGGAGGGAGCAGTACTTC
TRBJ1-2 few TRBV2 NA CASSEGAGPNYGYTF TGTGCCAGCAGTGAAGGGGCCGGTCCTAACTATGGCTACACCTTC
TRBJ2-1 NA TRBV10-3 TRBD2 CAISRLAGDVSYNEQFF TGTGCCATCAGTCGACTAGCGGGAGACGTCTCCTACAATGAGCAGTTCTTC